The source of this TCR beta chain is a study of tumor-infiltrating lymphocytes in primary liver carcinoma. About this clonotype itself: Its antigen remains unknown.

Unsorted whole blood yielded blood RNA, and germline DNA was extracted as well. What was collected before surgery was approximately 3.8 milliliters of peripheral blood. Whole-study findings and limits: Unsorted bulk samples meant CD4+ and CD8+ repertoires went uncompared. Tumors carried a top-250-clone fraction significantly exceeding that of blood (p = 0.039). Compared with tumor region pairs, tumor-adjacent and tumor-blood pairs overlapped less.

Using a constant-region primer together with ProtoScript II reverse transcriptase, TCR beta cDNA was made from about 500 ng of total RNA. Nested multiplex PCR, run for three rounds with slightly modified ARM-PCR, yielded TCR beta libraries. Forward primers for TRBV1-TRBV30 and a C-beta reverse primer served the first two PCR rounds, at 10 cycles each. TCRdb processed the multiplex PCR reads anew with MiXCR; each CDR3 protein has one entry. The sample has approximately 310,000 distinct CDR3 sequences, roughly 60% seen once. The germline V and J ends were trimmed by 4 bases and 0 bases, with 10 bases remaining between them. The germline CDR1 and CDR2 sequences are SGHNT and YENEEA. The CDR3 covers 15 residues.

The TCR originated in a man aged 40-49 years with primary liver carcinoma and hepatitis B virus infection. The chain joins TRBV11-3 to TRBJ2-1; D is unclear. Source material: peripheral blood. The CDR3 region is CASSSGRSSYNEQFF. The DNA for the CDR3 is TGTGCCAGCAGCTCAGGACGGTCCTCCTACAATGAGCAGTTCTTC.